The 23 T cell receptor beta chains listed next were all sequenced from one sample in a study of neoadjuvant anti-PD-1 for oral cavity cancer. Time point defined: after neoadjuvant nivolumab, at surgical resection. Using immunoSEQ multiplex PCR, the repertoire was profiled, and TCRdb retains in-frame clones only, with some absent. Of roughly 23,000 clones listed, 40% to 45% are singletons. Sequencing used tumor tissue, obtained after nivolumab (anti-PD-1) treatment. Source of these receptors: a person aged 35 to 85 with oral cavity squamous cell carcinoma.

This chain links TRBV4-1 with TRBJ2-3, with TRBD1 as a possible D gene (5 bases). V lost 0 bases to trimming and J lost 1 base, with 11 bases between them. Germline V CDR1 and CDR2: MGHRA, YSYEKL. CDR3 size: 16 residues. CDR3 region: CASSQDRPTGTDTQYF. Written as DNA, the CDR3 is TGCGCCAGCAGCCAAGATAGGCCGACAGGCACAGATACGCAGTATTTT.

This clone came up a few times. The chain has TRBV6-1 and TRBJ2-7; D not resolved. CDR1 is MNHNS and CDR2 is SASEGT in the germline V gene. There are 13 residues in the CDR3. V dropped 3 bases and J dropped 6 bases, with 12 bases sitting between them. The CDR3, as DNA: TGTGCCAGCAGTGAGGGTTGGGTTGGCGAGCAGTACTTC. It is translated as CASSEGWVGEQYF.

This clone came up many times. The chain combines TRBV18 with TRBJ1-5; D is unresolved. Trimming shortened V by 4 bases and J by 6 bases, and 10 bases separated the two germline ends. Germline-derived CDR1 and CDR2 are KGHSH and LQKENI. The CDR3 has 13 residues. The chain's CDR3 is CASSQASGQPQHF. The CDR3, as DNA: TGTGCCAGCTCACAAGCGTCCGGTCAGCCCCAGCATTTT.

The gene calls are TRBV6-5 and TRBJ1-1, with no clear D. Germline loops: CDR1 MNHEY, CDR2 SVGAGI. CDR3 length: 13 amino acids. The germline V and J ends were trimmed by 7 bases and 0 bases, with 9 bases remaining between them. CDR3 region: CASKIPMNTEAFF. The CDR3 nucleotides are TGTGCCAGCAAGATCCCCATGAACACTGAAGCTTTCTTT.

The chain links TRBV7-9 to TRBJ2-3; TRBD2 might be the D (6 bases). CDR3 length: 14 amino acids. Germline V CDR1 and CDR2: SEHNR, FQNEAQ (reference sequence). Trimming pared 5 bases from V and 4 bases from J, leaving 13 bases between. CDR3 sequence (DNA): TGTGCCAGCAGCCTTAGGGAGGTTCCAGATACGCAGTATTTT. Protein sequence: CASSLREVPDTQYF.

This clone was seen a few times. The V and J genes are TRBV7-2 and TRBJ1-6, with D possibly TRBD1 on 5 matching bases. V shed 0 bases and J shed 4 bases, with 13 bases lying between them. Germline assignment: CDR1 SGHTA and CDR2 FQGNSA. This CDR3 region has 17 residues. The CDR3 nucleotides are TGTGCCAGCAGCTTAGCTCCCGGGGCCAGTTATAATTCACCCCTCCACTTT. This translates into CASSLAPGASYNSPLHF.

For the CDR3, the DNA is TGTGCCAGCAGCTTATGGGACAGGGTATCAACTAATGAAAAACTGTTTTTT. Translated, it gives CASSLWDRVSTNEKLFF. This chain connects TRBV7-9 to TRBJ1-4; the match to TRBD1 covers 9 bases. The CDR3 contains 17 residues. V lost 2 bases, J lost 0 bases, and 4 bases stayed unmatched. Germline V gene sequence: CDR1 SEHNR, CDR2 FQNEAQ (reference sequence).

J is TRBJ2-7 and V is TRBV11-1, with D possibly being TRBD1 (5 bases). The CDR3 length is 14 residues. Trimming shortened V by 2 bases and J by 5 bases, and 13 bases separated the two germline ends. Germline values: CDR1 SGHAT, CDR2 FQDESV (reference sequence). As DNA, the CDR3 is TGTGCCAGCAGCTTAAGTCTTCAGGGCAACGAGCAGTACTTC. This translates into CASSLSLQGNEQYF.

This sequence joins TRBV14 and TRBJ2-7, with TRBD1 as a possible D gene (6 bases). This CDR3 is 16 amino acids long. V was cut by 1 base and J by 4 bases, with 17 bases left in between. Germline V gene lookup returns CDR1 SGHDN and CDR2 FVKESK. The chain's CDR3 is CASSQGIPGTNYEQYF. CDR3 DNA sequence: TGTGCCAGCAGCCAAGGAATTCCCGGGACAAATTACGAGCAGTACTTC.

This clone was observed a few times. This rearrangement joins TRBV11-3 to TRBJ2-5, with D perhaps assigned TRBD1 or TRBD2 (6 bases each). The germline CDR1 and CDR2 sequences are SGHNT and YENEEA. V was clipped by 1 base and J by 5 bases, with 14 bases between them. This CDR3 is built from 15 residues. The CDR3 sequence is CASSLAGGGGETQYF. As DNA, the CDR3 is TGTGCCAGCAGCTTAGCAGGAGGAGGGGGTGAGACCCAGTACTTC.

Sample share makes this clone medium-sized. Germline and junction disagree at one end, which may indicate a read error. The CDR3 coding sequence is TGTGCCAGCAGTTCCCCGACAGGTAGGGGTAATTTT. Protein sequence: CASSSPTGRGNF. The V and J genes are TRBV28 and TRBJ1-5, with D perhaps matching TRBD1 (6 bases). The CDR3 has 12 amino acids. The germline V gene has CDR1 MDHEN and CDR2 SYDVKM.

The chain is built from TRBV6-5 and TRBJ1-1, with D hard to call. Germline V CDR1 and CDR2: MNHEY, SVGAGI. V was cut by 5 bases and J by 1 base, with 11 bases left in between. This CDR3 region has 14 residues. DNA of the CDR3: TGTGCCAGCAGTCTCGACGGCAGGAACACTGAAGCTTTCTTT. Translating gives CASSLDGRNTEAFF.

A few counts support this clone. Here the CDR3 DNA reads TGTGCCAGCAGCCAAGAGGAAGGGGGAACCACTGAAGCTTTCTTT. This codes for CASSQEEGGTTEAFF. J is TRBJ1-1 and V is TRBV4-2, with TRBD1 as a possible D gene (6 bases). Trimming left V 0 bases short and J 4 bases short, with 12 bases between. Germline V CDR1 and CDR2: LGHNA, YNFKEQ. The CDR3 contains 15 residues.

V usage is TRBV19 and J usage is TRBJ2-2; D possibly uses TRBD1 or TRBD2 (6 bases each). V shed 7 bases and J shed 4 bases, with 13 bases lying between them. The CDR3 runs to 14 residues. CDR1 and CDR2 (germline): LNHDA, SQIVND (reference sequence). Written as DNA, the CDR3 is TGTGCCAGTACTGGGGGGCTGGGCACCGGGGAGCTGTTTTTT. Protein sequence: CASTGGLGTGELFF.

The V call is TRBV9, the J call TRBJ1-4; tentative D call: TRBD1 (5 bases). There are 16 residues in the CDR3. The germline CDR1 and CDR2 sequences are SGDLS and YYNGEE. The ends were cut back, 4 bases at V and 0 bases at J, with 13 bases in the middle. CDR3 in amino acids: CASSSMGGATNEKLFF. CDR3 in DNA: TGTGCCAGCAGCAGCATGGGGGGAGCAACTAATGAAAAACTGTTTTTT. Variable domain in full (rest from reference TRBV9 and TRBJ1-4): DSGVTQTPKHLITATGQRVTLRCSPRSGDLSVYWYQQSLDQGLQFLIQYYNGEERAKGNILERFSAQQFPDLHSELNLSSLELGDSALYFCASSSMGGATNEKLFFGSGTQLSVL.

This clone turned up a few times. The DNA for the CDR3 is TGTGCCAGCGGCAAGGACGGCTCTGGCTACACCTTC. This gives the protein CASGKDGSGYTF. This chain links TRBV2 with TRBJ1-2; D is uncertain. This CDR3 is 12 amino acids long. Germline V gives CDR1 SNHLY, CDR2 FYNNEI. The V and J ends lost 8 bases and 7 bases respectively, with 14 bases between them.

In its sample, this clone was seen a few times. J is TRBJ2-7 and V is TRBV30, with D unclear. CDR1 and CDR2 from the germline V gene are GTSNPN and SVGIG (reference sequence). This CDR3 has 11 residues. Trimming cost V 2 bases and J 1 base, with 3 bases left between them. The CDR3: CAWSSSYEQYF. CDR3 DNA: TGTGCCTGGAGTTCTTCCTACGAGCAGTACTTC.

The chain employs TRBV11-2 and TRBJ2-1; 9 nucleotides line up with TRBD1. V was clipped by 6 bases and J by 5 bases; unmatched bases: 8. The V gene's germline CDR1 is SGHAT and CDR2 FQNNGV. The CDR3 sequence is 15 residues long. This CDR3 reads CASSNRGREHNEQFF. CDR3 DNA sequence: TGTGCCAGCAGTAACAGGGGGCGAGAACACAATGAGCAGTTCTTC.

The chain is built from TRBV6-5 and TRBJ2-3, with D perhaps given as TRBD1 or TRBD2 (5 bases each). Trimming cost V 5 bases and J 6 bases, with 15 bases left between them. The CDR3 has 14 amino acids. Germline V gene sequence: CDR1 MNHEY, CDR2 SVGAGI. This CDR3 reads CASSGGVTADTQYF. The CDR3 nucleotides are TGTGCCAGCAGTGGGGGAGTTACGGCGGATACGCAGTATTTT.

This clone qualifies as medium-sized. This chain connects TRBV7-3 to TRBJ2-1; maybe TRBD2 (5 bases). CDR1 SGHTA and CDR2 FQGTGA come from the germline V gene. V was pared by 0 bases and J by 4 bases, with 7 bases between. This CDR3 has 14 amino acids. As DNA, the CDR3 is TGTGCCAGCAGCTTAACTCCGGGATACAATGAGCAGTTCTTC. Amino acids: CASSLTPGYNEQFF.

The V gene is TRBV6-1, the J gene TRBJ2-7, with D possibly being TRBD1 (5 bases). The CDR3 totals 13 residues. Germline-derived CDR1 and CDR2 are MNHNS and SASEGT. V lost 6 bases and J 3 bases, leaving 12 bases between the germline ends. The CDR3 loop is CASSNTGFYEQYF. For the CDR3, the DNA is TGTGCCAGCAGCAATACAGGTTTCTACGAGCAGTACTTC.

The rearrangement joins TRBV30 to TRBJ2-2; D may match TRBD1 or TRBD2 (5 bases each). Germline V lookup: CDR1 GTSNPN, CDR2 SVGIG (reference sequence). The V end was cut by 0 bases, the J end by 6 bases, with 8 bases between. This CDR3 spans 13 amino acids. The CDR3 sequence is CAWSVRGAGELFF. The CDR3 nucleotides read TGTGCCTGGAGTGTAAGAGGGGCCGGGGAGCTGTTTTTT.

V is TRBV4-1 and J is TRBJ1-5, with D unresolved. This CDR3 contains 12 residues. Deletions cut 9 bases from V and 7 bases from J, with 13 bases between. CDR1 is MGHRA and CDR2 is YSYEKL in the germline V gene. The CDR3 spells CARTDLWQPQHF. For the CDR3, the DNA is TGCGCCAGGACGGACCTATGGCAGCCCCAGCATTTT.